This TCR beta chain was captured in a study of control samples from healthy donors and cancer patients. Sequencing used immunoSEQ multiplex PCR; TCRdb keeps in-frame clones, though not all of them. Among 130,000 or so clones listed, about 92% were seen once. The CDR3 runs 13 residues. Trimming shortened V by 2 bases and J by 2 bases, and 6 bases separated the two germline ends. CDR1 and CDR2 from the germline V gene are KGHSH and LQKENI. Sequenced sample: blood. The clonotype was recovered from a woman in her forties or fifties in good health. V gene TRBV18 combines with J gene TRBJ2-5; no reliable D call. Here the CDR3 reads CASSPKLQETQYF. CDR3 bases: TGTGCCAGCTCACCAAAACTACAAGAGACCCAGTACTTC.